This T cell receptor (beta chain) was obtained from a study of blood T cell repertoires in COVID-19. Study background: T cells, B-cell-depleted T cells, or PBMCs provided the cDNA or gDNA that served as material.

Assay used: immunoSEQ multiplex PCR; TCRdb lists only in-frame clones, some missing. The sample consists of 150,000 to 200,000 clones, roughly 76% of them appearing once. The Seattle patients, enrolled during active infection, were followed longitudinally. Germline CDR1 is SGHVS and CDR2 is FQNEAQ. The V and J ends lost 1 base and 2 bases, in that order; junction bases with no gene match: 12. This CDR3 contains 18 residues. The material sequenced was peripheral blood. The gene calls are TRBV7-8 and TRBJ2-5, with 8 bases lining up with TRBD1. The TCR originated in a woman in her 40s with COVID-19, enrolled during active disease. In DNA, the CDR3 is TGTGCCAGCAGCTTAGGTAGGGGACAGGCAAGAACTCAAGAGACCCAGTACTTC. Protein sequence: CASSLGRGQARTQETQYF.